The 11 T cell receptor beta chains in this list originate from one sample, sequenced in a study of T cell clonotyping in hematopoietic cell transplantation. Data came from immunoSEQ multiplex PCR; TCRdb stores just in-frame clones and leaves some out. The sample has 7,000 to 9,000 clones; about 87% are singletons. The sample consisted of PBMCs, taken 100 days after allogeneic stem cell transplant. The source is a male patient aged 45-60 years who had an allogeneic stem cell transplant from a related donor, so the T cells may come from the graft donor. Some clones in this sample may be carry-over from other donors' samples.

The V call is TRBV30, the J call TRBJ2-7; 7 bases fit TRBD1. V lost 8 bases, J lost 2 bases, and 12 bases stayed unmatched. This CDR3 has 14 amino acids. The germline CDR1 and CDR2 sequences are GTSNPN and SVGIG (reference sequence). The CDR3 protein is CAGGTGAVPYEQYF. The CDR3 DNA sequence: TGTGCCGGAGGTACAGGGGCCGTCCCCTACGAGCAGTACTTC. Full variable domain (rest looked up from reference TRBV30 and TRBJ2-7): SQTIHQWPATLVQPVGSPLSLECTVEGTSNPNLYWYRQAAGRGLQLLFYSVGIGQISSEVPQNLSASRPQDRQFILSSKKLLLSDSGFYLCAGGTGAVPYEQYFGPGTRLTVT.

This clone was seen only once. This chain uses TRBV7-2 with TRBJ1-1; the match to TRBD1 covers 8 bases. CDR1 and CDR2 from the germline V gene are SGHTA and FQGNSA. The CDR3 runs 14 residues. V lost 4 bases to trimming and J lost 5 bases; unmatched junction nucleotides: 6. CDR3 region: CASSSSGGWTEAFF. Written as DNA, the CDR3 is TGTGCCAGCAGCTCGTCAGGGGGCTGGACTGAAGCTTTCTTT.

The chain combines TRBV29-1 with TRBJ2-1; D is tentatively TRBD1 or TRBD2 (5 bases each). Germline CDR1 and CDR2: SQVTM and ANQGSEA. The CDR3 has 15 residues. Trimming took 3 bases from V and 2 from J, leaving 14 bases between them. The CDR3 sequence is CSVEYGGMAYNEQFF. In DNA form, the CDR3 reads TGCAGCGTTGAGTATGGGGGTATGGCCTACAATGAGCAGTTCTTC.

The chain has TRBV7-9 and TRBJ1-1; tentative D call: TRBD1 (6 bases). This CDR3 spans 15 amino acids. V was pared by 1 base and J by 1 base, with 10 bases between. Germline CDR1 SEHNR, CDR2 FQNEAQ (reference sequence). The CDR3 loop is CASSLGGGGNTEAFF. As DNA, the CDR3 is TGTGCCAGCAGCTTAGGTGGAGGGGGGAACACTGAAGCTTTCTTT.

The chain recombines TRBV5-1 with TRBJ2-1; TRBD2 agrees at 14 bases. The CDR3 has 15 amino acids. V lost 7 bases, J lost 9 bases, and 9 bases stayed unmatched. Germline CDR1 reads SGHRS; CDR2 reads YFSETQ. The DNA for the CDR3 is TGCGCCAGCGCGCCGACTAGCGGGGGGGCATCTGAGCAGTTCTTC. As protein: CASAPTSGGASEQFF.

The chain is built from TRBV2 and TRBJ1-2, with a weak D call TRBD1 (5 bases). The CDR3 has 13 amino acids. CDR1 SNHLY and CDR2 FYNNEI come from the germline V gene. With 2 bases removed from V and 4 bases from J, the gap between germline ends came to 8 bases. CDR3 coding DNA: TGTGCCAGCAGTGAACCAGGGCCCTATGGCTACACCTTC. This codes for CASSEPGPYGYTF.

The chain links TRBV6-6 to TRBJ1-1, with 7 bases fitting TRBD1. Germline CDR1 is MNHNY and CDR2 is SVGAGI (reference sequence). V shed 6 bases and J 5 bases; nucleotides not matched to a gene: 6. The CDR3 loop spans 13 amino acids. CDR3 loop: CASRSGTATEAFF. The CDR3 DNA is TGTGCCAGCAGATCCGGGACAGCAACTGAAGCTTTCTTT.

The chain employs TRBV29-1 and TRBJ1-5; 8 bases align to TRBD1. J was trimmed by 2 bases and V by 4 bases; bases with no gene match: 7. CDR3 length: 15 residues. Germline CDR1 reads SQVTM; CDR2 reads ANQGSEA. This CDR3 is CSVVYAGGGNQPQHF. DNA for the CDR3: TGCAGCGTTGTTTACGCAGGGGGCGGCAATCAGCCCCAGCATTTT.

This rearrangement joins TRBV7-2 to TRBJ1-3, with 7 nucleotides matching TRBD1. The germline CDR1 and CDR2 sequences are SGHTA and FQGNSA. The CDR3 is 16 residues long. The ends lost 5 bases at V and 0 bases at J; junction bases unmatched: 7. This CDR3 reads CASSVATGNSGNTIYF. CDR3 nucleotides: TGTGCCAGCAGCGTGGCGACAGGGAACTCTGGAAACACCATATATTTT.

V usage is TRBV6-4 and J usage is TRBJ1-2; D may be TRBD1 (6 bases). V was trimmed by 3 bases and J by 8 bases, leaving 16 bases between them. This CDR3 is built from 14 residues. CDR1 MRHNA and CDR2 SNTAGT come from the germline V gene. In DNA form, the CDR3 reads TGTGCCAGCAGTGAGACAGGCGAGGGCTCGGGCTACACCTTC. Its translation: CASSETGEGSGYTF.

This chain joins TRBV5-1 and TRBJ2-7; D is undetermined. The CDR3 is 14 amino acids. Trimming removed 4 bases at V and 7 bases at J, with 18 bases between. The V gene's germline CDR1 is SGHRS and CDR2 YFSETQ. This CDR3 reads CASSPGRDVGEQYF. The CDR3 DNA reads as TGCGCCAGCAGCCCTGGTAGGGATGTGGGGGAGCAGTACTTC.